This T cell receptor (beta chain) was obtained from a study of OX40 agonist ivuxolimab in advanced cancers. Looking at the study overall: Dose-escalation patients suffered from hepatocellular carcinoma, melanoma, renal cell or head and neck cancer. Three patients, one with hepatocellular carcinoma and two with cutaneous melanoma, achieved partial responses.

Note on this clone: The antigen is undetermined.

The study, taken as a whole, reports: Circulating CD4+ and CD8+ T cells showed clonal expansion by week 6 at 0.1 to 3.0 mg/kg. Clonal expansion was among the lowest in partial responders at 0.1-3.0 mg/kg, especially CD8+.

Profiling relied on immunoSEQ multiplex PCR, and the TCRdb table lists in-frame clones only, not all of them. Seen here are about 77,000 clones, 85% to 95% observed once, and the top ten hold 4% to 5%. Specimen: CD4+ or CD8+ T cells sorted from blood, collected in a trial of the OX40 agonist ivuxolimab. This TCR was sampled from an adult with an advanced solid tumor such as melanoma, head and neck, liver or kidney cancer.

In DNA form, the CDR3 reads TGTGCCAGCAAAGACGGGCCGACTGGGGCCAACGTCCTGACTTTC. Protein product: CASKDGPTGANVLTF. The chain couples TRBV6-1 to TRBJ2-6, with D uncertain. Trimming pared 7 bases from V and 2 bases from J, leaving 12 bases between. The germline V gene encodes CDR1 MNHNS and CDR2 SASEGT. CDR3 length equals 15 residues.